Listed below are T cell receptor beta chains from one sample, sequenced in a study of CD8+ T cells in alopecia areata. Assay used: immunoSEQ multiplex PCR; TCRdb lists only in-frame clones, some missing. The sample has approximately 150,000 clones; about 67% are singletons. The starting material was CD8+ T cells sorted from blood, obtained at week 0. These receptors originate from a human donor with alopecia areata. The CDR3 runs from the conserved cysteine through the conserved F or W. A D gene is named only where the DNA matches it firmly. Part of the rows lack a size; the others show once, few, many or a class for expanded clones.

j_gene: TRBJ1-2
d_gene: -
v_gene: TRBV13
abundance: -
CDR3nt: TGTGCCAGCAGCCCAGGACGGTCTCATGGCTACACCTTC
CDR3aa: CASSPGRSHGYTF

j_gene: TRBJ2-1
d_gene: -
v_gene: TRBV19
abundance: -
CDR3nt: TGTGCCATTAGGTCGGGTCCTGAGCAGTTCTTC
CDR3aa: CAIRSGPEQFF

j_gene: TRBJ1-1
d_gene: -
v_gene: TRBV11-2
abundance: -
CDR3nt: TGTGCCAGCAGCGACGGGACTCTCGCTGAAGCTTTCTTT
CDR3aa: CASSDGTLAEAFF

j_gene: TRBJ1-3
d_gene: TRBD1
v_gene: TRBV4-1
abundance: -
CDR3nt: TGCGCCAGCAGCCTTTTGGGACAGTCTTACTCTGGAAACACCATATATTTT
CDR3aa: CASSLLGQSYSGNTIYF

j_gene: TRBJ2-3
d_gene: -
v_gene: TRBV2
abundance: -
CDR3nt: TGTGCCAGCAGGAGGGGTCAGGCAATCGCCTCAGATACGCAGTATTTT
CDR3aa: CASRRGQAIASDTQYF

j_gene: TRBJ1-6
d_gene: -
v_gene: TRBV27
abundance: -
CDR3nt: TGTGCCAGCAGTCCCAGGGGTAATTCACCCCTCCACTTT
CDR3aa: CASSPRGNSPLHF

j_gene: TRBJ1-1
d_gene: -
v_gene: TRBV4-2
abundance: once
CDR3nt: TGTGCCAGCAGCCAAGAGGCGGCAGGAGCACACACTGAAGCTTTCTTT
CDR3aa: CASSQEAAGAHTEAFF

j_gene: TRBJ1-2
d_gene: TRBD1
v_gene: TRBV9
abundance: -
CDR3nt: TGTGCCAGCAGCGTAGCGGGACAGTTCTATGGCTACACCTTC
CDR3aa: CASSVAGQFYGYTF

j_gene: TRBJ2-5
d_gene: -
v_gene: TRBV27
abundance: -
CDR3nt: TGTGCCAGCAGTTTCACAGGGCAAGAGACCCAGTACTTC
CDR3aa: CASSFTGQETQYF

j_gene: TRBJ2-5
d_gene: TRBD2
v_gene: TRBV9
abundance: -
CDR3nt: TGTGCCAGCAGCTTGACTAGCGGGGGGATTTACGAGACCCAGTACTTC
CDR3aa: CASSLTSGGIYETQYF

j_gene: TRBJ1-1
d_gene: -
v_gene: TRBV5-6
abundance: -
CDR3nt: TGTGCCAGCAGCTTGGGCGGGTCCCCTGAAGCTTTCTTT
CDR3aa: CASSLGGSPEAFF

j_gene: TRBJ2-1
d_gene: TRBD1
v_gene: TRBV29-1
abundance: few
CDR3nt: TGCAGCGTACCTAGACAGGGTGAGCAGTTCTTC
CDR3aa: CSVPRQGEQFF

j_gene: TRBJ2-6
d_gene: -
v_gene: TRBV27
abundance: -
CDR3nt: TGTGCCAGCAGTTTAGTCCCCTCTGGGGCCAACGTCCTGACTTTC
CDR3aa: CASSLVPSGANVLTF

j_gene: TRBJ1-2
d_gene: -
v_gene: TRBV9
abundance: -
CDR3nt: TGTGCCAGCAGCCACTCTTATGGCTACACCTTC
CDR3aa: CASSHSYGYTF

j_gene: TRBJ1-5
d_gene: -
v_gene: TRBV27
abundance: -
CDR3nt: TGTGCCAGCAGTTACGGGGGATCTGAGCAGCCCCAGCATTTT
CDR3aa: CASSYGGSEQPQHF